This T cell receptor (beta chain) emerged from a study of CD8+CD57+ T cells in acquired aplastic anemia. Template material for TCR beta VDJ and CDR3 profiling consisted of genomic DNA. TCRdb reprocessed the reads via MiXCR and lists one record per CDR3 protein. The sample lists 150,000 to 180,000 distinct CDR3 sequences, about 52% occurring once. CDR1 and CDR2 from the germline V gene are LNHDA and SQIVND (reference sequence). The CDR3 totals 13 residues. The V end was cut by 6 bases, the J end by 4 bases, with 10 bases between. CD8+CD57+ cell expansion, shown by flow cytometry, had occurred in the patients selected for sequencing.

The chain links TRBV19 to TRBJ1-5; D is ambiguous. This sequence was found in a human donor with aplastic anemia. The specimen sequenced was sorted CD4+, CD8+, or CD8+CD57+ T cells (not recorded which) from PBMCs. CDR3 region: CASRAQGNQPQHF. In nucleotides, the CDR3 is TGTGCCAGTAGGGCACAAGGGAATCAGCCCCAGCATTTT.